This T cell receptor (beta chain) appears in the sequencing data of a study of blood T cell repertoires in COVID-19. It was during active infection that Seattle patients were enrolled and then longitudinally followed. In the original processing: Reference gene primer amplification gave nucleated cell count estimates. Assay: immunoSEQ multiplex PCR; the TCRdb copy retains only in-frame clones and omits some. Clone size and the V and J calls come from that table; the DNA yielded D and trimming. Among around 400,000 clones listed, more than 75% were seen once. Germline CDR1 reads SEHNR; CDR2 reads FQNEAQ (reference sequence). CDR3 length equals 13 residues. V was shortened by 5 bases and J by 3 bases, with 10 bases between the two germline ends.

Source material: peripheral blood. This clonotype originated in an older woman with COVID-19, enrolled during active disease. This chain links TRBV7-9 with TRBJ1-2, with D unclear. The CDR3 reads CASSPESYYGYTF. The CDR3 bases are TGTGCCAGCAGCCCGGAGTCGTACTATGGCTACACCTTC.